This T cell receptor beta chain is from a study of response to subunit inactivated influenza vaccine. There are 17 residues in the CDR3. V trimming: 0 bases; J trimming: 6 bases; junction bases outside the gene matches: 8. Germline-derived CDR1 and CDR2 are LGHDT and YNNKEL (reference sequence). General study results and limits: It was suggested by the authors that few new T cells are recruited by each seasonal influenza vaccination.

MiXCR was run by TCRdb on the RT-PCR reads, yielding one entry per CDR3 protein. The repertoire holds roughly 290,000 distinct CDR3 sequences, with 21% as singletons. This clonotype was observed many times. Its specificity is unknown. This TCR was recovered from a man between 45 and 75 years old who received an inactivated influenza vaccine. The material sequenced was PBMCs from blood, taken approximately 20 months after vaccination. This sequence joins TRBV3-1 and TRBJ2-4; TRBD2 matches 10 bases. CDR3 DNA sequence: TGTGCCAGCAGCCAAGATTGGGCGGTAGCGGGGGGAAACATTCAGTACTTC. Its protein product is CASSQDWAVAGGNIQYF.